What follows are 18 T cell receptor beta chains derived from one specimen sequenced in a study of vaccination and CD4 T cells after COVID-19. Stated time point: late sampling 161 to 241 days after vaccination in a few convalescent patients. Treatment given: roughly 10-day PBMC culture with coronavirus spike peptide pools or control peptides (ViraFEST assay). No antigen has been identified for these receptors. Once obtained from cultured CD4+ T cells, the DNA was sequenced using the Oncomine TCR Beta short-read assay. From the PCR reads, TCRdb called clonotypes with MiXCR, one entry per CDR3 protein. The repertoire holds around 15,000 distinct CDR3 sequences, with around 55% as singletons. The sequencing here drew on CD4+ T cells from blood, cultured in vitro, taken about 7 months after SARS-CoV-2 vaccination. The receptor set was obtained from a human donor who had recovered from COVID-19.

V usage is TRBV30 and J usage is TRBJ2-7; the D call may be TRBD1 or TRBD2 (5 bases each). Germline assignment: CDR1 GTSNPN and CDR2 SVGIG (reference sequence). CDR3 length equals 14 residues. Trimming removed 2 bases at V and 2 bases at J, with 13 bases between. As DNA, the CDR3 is TGTGCCTGGAGTTGGGCAGGGAGAACCTACGAGCAGTACTTC. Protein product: CAWSWAGRTYEQYF.

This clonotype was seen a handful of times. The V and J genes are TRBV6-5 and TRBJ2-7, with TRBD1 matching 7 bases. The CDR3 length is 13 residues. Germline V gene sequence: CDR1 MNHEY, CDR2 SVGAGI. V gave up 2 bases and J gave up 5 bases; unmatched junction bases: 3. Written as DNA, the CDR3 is TGTGCCAGCAGTTACACAGGGGAGAACGAGCAGTACTTC. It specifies CASSYTGENEQYF.

CDR3 nucleotides: TGCAGTGCTCCTACAGCTTGGGGGAGGAGCACAGATACGCAGTATTTT. Translation: CSAPTAWGRSTDTQYF. J is TRBJ2-3 and V is TRBV20-1, with TRBD2 as a possible D gene (6 bases). The CDR3 contains 16 residues. CDR1 and CDR2 (germline): DFQATT, SNEGSKA (reference sequence). The V end was cut by 5 bases, the J end by 0 bases, with 18 bases between.

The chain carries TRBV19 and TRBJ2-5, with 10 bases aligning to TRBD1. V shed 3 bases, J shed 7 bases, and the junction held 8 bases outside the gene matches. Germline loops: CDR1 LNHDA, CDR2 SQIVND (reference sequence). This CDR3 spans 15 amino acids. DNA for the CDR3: TGTGCCAGTAGTATGCGGACAGGGGGGACCGGGACCCAGTACTTC. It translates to CASSMRTGGTGTQYF.

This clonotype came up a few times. The CDR3 loop is CSASEGRVYGYTF. The CDR3 region has the DNA TGCAGTGCTAGTGAGGGCAGAGTCTATGGCTACACCTTC. This chain joins TRBV20-1 and TRBJ1-2, with no clear D. Germline V CDR1 and CDR2: DFQATT, SNEGSKA (reference sequence). The CDR3 has 13 amino acids. V was cut by 3 bases and J by 4 bases, with 12 bases left in between.

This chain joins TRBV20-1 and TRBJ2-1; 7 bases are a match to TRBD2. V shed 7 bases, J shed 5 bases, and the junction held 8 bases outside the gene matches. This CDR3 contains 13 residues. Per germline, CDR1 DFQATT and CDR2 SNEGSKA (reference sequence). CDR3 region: CSEAGTYDNEQFF. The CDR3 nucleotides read TGCAGTGAAGCGGGGACTTACGACAATGAGCAGTTCTTC.

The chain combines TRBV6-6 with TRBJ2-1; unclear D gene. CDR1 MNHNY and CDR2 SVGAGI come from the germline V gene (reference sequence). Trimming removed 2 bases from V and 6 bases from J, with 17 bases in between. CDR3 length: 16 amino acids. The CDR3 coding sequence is TGTGCCAGCAGTTACGATCGCGGTCGGAGCCTCAATGAGCAGTTCTTC. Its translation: CASSYDRGRSLNEQFF.

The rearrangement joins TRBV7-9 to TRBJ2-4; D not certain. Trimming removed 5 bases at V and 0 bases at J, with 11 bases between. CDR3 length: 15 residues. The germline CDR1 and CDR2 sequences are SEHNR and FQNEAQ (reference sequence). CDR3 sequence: CASSDTTVAKNIQYF. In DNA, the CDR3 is TGTGCCAGCAGCGACACGACGGTAGCCAAAAACATTCAGTACTTC. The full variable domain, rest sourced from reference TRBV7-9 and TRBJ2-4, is DTGVSQNPRHKITKRGQNVTFRCDPISEHNRLYWYRQTLGQGPEFLTYFQNEAQLEKSRLLSDRFSAERPKGSFSTLEIQRTEQGDSAMYLCASSDTTVAKNIQYFGAGTRLSVL.

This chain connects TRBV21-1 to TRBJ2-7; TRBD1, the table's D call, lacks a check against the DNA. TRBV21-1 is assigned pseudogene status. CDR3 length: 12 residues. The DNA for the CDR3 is TGTGCCAGCATATGCCCCCCGTCCGAGCAGTACTTC. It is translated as CASICPPSEQYF.

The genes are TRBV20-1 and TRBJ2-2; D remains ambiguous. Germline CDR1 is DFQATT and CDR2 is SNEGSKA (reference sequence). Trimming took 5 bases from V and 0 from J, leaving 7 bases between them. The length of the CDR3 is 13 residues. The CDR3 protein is CSAFKTNTGELFF. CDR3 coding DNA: TGCAGTGCTTTTAAAACGAACACCGGGGAGCTGTTTTTT.

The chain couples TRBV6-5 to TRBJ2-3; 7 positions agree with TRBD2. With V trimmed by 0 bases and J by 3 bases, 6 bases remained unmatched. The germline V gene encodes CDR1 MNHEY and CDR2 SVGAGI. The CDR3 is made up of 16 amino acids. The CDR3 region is CASSYSGGRGTDTQYF. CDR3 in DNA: TGTGCCAGCAGTTACTCCGGAGGGCGGGGGACAGATACGCAGTATTTT.

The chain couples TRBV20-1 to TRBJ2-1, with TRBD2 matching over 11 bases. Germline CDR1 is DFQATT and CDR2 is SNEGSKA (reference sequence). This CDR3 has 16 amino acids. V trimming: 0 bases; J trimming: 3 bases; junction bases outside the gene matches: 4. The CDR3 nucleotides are TGCAGTGCTAGAGATCTCACTAGCGGGAGCTACAATGAGCAGTTCTTC. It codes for CSARDLTSGSYNEQFF.

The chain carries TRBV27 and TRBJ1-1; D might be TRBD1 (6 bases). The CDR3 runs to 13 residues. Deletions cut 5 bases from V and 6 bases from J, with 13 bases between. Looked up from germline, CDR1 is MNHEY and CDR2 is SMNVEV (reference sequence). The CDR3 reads CASSELTGPEAFF. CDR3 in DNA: TGTGCCAGCAGTGAGTTGACAGGACCTGAAGCTTTCTTT.

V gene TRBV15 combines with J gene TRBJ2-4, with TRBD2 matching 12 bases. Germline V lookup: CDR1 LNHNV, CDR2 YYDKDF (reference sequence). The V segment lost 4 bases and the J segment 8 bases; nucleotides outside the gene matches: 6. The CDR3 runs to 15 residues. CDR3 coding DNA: TGTGCCACCAGCACGACTAGCGGGAGTAGAGACATTCAGTACTTC. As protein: CATSTTSGSRDIQYF.

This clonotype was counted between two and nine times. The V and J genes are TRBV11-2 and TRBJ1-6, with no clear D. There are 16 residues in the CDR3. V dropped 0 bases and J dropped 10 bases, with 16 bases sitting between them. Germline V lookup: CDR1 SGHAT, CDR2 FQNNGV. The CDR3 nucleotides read TGTGCCAGCAGCTTAGAGGCCCAGCCAAGATGGTCACCCCTCCACTTT. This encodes CASSLEAQPRWSPLHF.

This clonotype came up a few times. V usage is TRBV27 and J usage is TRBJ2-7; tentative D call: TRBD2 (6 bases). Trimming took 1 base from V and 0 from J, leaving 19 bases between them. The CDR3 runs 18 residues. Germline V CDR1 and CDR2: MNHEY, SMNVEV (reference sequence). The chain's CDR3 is CASSLWLRGGDYSYEQYF. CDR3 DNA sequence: TGTGCCAGCAGTTTATGGTTACGTGGCGGGGATTACTCCTACGAGCAGTACTTC.

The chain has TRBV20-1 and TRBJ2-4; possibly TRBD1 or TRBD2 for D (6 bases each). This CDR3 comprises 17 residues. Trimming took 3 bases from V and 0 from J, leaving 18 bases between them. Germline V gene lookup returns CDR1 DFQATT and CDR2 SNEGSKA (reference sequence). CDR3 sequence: CSARVWRDTLAKNIQYF. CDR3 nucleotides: TGCAGTGCTAGGGTCTGGAGGGACACTCTAGCCAAAAACATTCAGTACTTC.

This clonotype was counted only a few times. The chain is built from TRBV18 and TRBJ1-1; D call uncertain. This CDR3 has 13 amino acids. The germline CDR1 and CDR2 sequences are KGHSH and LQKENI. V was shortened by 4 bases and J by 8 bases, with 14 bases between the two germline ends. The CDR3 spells CASSRVVGMEAFF. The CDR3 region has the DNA TGTGCCAGCTCACGGGTAGTAGGGATGGAAGCTTTCTTT.